Sequencing of this T cell receptor beta chain was carried out in a study of neurological immune-mediated disorders. This clonotype was seen at least ten times. No antigen is known for it. The CDR3 spans 14 residues. Trimming removed 4 bases from V and 6 bases from J, with 13 bases in between. Germline CDR1 reads SGHKS; CDR2 reads YYEKEE (reference sequence). Synthesis of cDNA was carried out by template-switch 5'RACE. The reaction used 10-nucleotide random UMIs. TCRdb processed the 5' RACE reads anew with MiXCR; each CDR3 protein has one entry. This table has about 95,000 distinct CDR3 sequences, 3.5% to 4% appearing once. The study, taken as a whole, reports: The absence of any CDR3 amino acid sequence shared by expanded clones across subjects suggests that repertoires were private in all groups. Neither clinical nor MRI features showed any association with the multiple sclerosis repertoire cluster, and the authors stated that larger cohorts are needed. HTLV-1-associated myelopathy showed the most TCR clonal expansion; multiple sclerosis the least, below healthy controls.

Sample: PBMCs. The clonotype originates from a woman between 18 and 29 years old with multiple sclerosis. The genes are TRBV5-5 and TRBJ2-2; a possible D gene is TRBD1 (6 bases). The chain's CDR3 is CASSGNRAAGELFF. Written as DNA, the CDR3 is TGTGCCAGCAGCGGCAACAGGGCCGCCGGGGAGCTGTTTTTT.